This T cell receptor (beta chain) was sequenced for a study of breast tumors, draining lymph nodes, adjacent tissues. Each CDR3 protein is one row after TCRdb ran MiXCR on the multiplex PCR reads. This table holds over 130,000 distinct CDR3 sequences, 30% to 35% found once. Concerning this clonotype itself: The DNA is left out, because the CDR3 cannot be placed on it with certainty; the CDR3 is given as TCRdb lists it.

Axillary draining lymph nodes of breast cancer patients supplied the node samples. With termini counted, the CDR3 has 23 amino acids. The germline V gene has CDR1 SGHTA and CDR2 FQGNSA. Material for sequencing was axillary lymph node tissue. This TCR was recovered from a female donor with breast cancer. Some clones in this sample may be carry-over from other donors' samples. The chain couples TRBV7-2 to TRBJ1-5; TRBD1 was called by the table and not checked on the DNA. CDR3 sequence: CASSEFYEQYFGPGQGGNQPQHF.